Listed below are T cell receptor beta chains from one sample, sequenced in a study of T cell responses to AZD1222 COVID-19 vaccine. The protocol was immunoSEQ multiplex PCR, while the TCRdb copy is restricted to in-frame clones and leaves out a portion. Counted here are under 200,000 clones, approximately 94% occurring once; the ten biggest clones make up 3.6%. The sample here was peripheral blood, taken 28 days after the second dose of the MenACWY control vaccine. These receptors were collected from an adult who received the MenACWY meningococcal vaccine as a control. CDR3s leave out the opening cysteine and the closing phenylalanine or tryptophan. A D gene is named only where the DNA matches it firmly.

>TRBD1|TRBV7-3|TRBJ2-3
ASSPAGGDTQY
>NA|TRBV5-1|TRBJ1-1
ASSPGHSNTEAF
>NA|TRBV24-1|TRBJ1-5
ATSDAGEDQPQH
>TRBD2|TRBV3-1/TRBV3-2|TRBJ2-7
ASSQTRRASGRALSSYEQY
>NA|TRBV14|TRBJ1-3
ASKAAVAGNTIY
>NA|TRBV20-1|TRBJ2-1
SAGTPREQF
>TRBD1|TRBV3-1/TRBV3-2|TRBJ1-2
ASSPGQGVSYT
>NA|TRBV7-2|TRBJ1-5
ASSWTVGNQPQH
>NA|TRBV20-1|TRBJ1-1
SATPQGRAF
>NA|TRBV6-6|TRBJ1-6
ASSYVGHQSNSPLH
>NA|TRBV28|TRBJ1-3
ASLLASGNTIY
>NA|TRBV6-2/TRBV6-3|TRBJ1-1
ASRRGNTEAF
>TRBD1|TRBV19|TRBJ1-5
ASSIDRTGGNQPQH
>NA|TRBV3-1/TRBV3-2|TRBJ2-2
ASSQLGAGIAGELF
>TRBD1|TRBV4-3|TRBJ1-6
ASSLDGGTAYNSPLH